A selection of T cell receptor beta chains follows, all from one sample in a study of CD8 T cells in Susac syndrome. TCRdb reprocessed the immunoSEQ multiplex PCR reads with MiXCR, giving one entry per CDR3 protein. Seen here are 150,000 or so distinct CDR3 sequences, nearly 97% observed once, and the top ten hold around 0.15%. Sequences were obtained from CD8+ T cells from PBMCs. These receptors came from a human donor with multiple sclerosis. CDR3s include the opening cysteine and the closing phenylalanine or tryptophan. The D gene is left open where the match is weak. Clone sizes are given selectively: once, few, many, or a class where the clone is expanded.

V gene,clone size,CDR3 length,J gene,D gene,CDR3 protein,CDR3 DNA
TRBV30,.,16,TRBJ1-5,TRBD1,CAWSASPGTGNQPQHF,TGTGCCTGGAGCGCATCCCCCGGGACAGGGAATCAGCCCCAGCATTTT
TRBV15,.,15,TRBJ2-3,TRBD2,CATSRGTSGTDTQYF,TGTGCCACCAGCAGAGGGACTAGCGGCACAGATACGCAGTATTTT
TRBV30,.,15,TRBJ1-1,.,CAWAHLYGIDTEAFF,TGTGCCTGGGCACACCTGTATGGGATAGACACTGAAGCTTTCTTT
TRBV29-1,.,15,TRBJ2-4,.,CSVEERGEVKNIQYF,TGCAGCGTTGAAGAAAGAGGGGAGGTCAAAAACATTCAGTACTTC
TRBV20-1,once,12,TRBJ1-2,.,CSARFGIDGYTF,TGCAGTGCTAGGTTCGGAATTGATGGCTACACCTTC
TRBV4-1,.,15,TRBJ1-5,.,CASSQAQGVNQPQHF,TGCGCCAGCAGCCAAGCACAGGGAGTCAATCAGCCCCAGCATTTT
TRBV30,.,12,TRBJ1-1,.,CAWRRGVAEAFF,TGTGCCTGGAGGAGAGGTGTGGCTGAAGCTTTCTTT
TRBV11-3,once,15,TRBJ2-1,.,CASSSRQAYYNEQFF,TGTGCCAGCAGCTCTAGACAGGCATACTACAATGAGCAGTTCTTC
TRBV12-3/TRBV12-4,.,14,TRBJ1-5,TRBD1,CASATGGRNQPQHF,TGTGCCAGCGCTACAGGGGGGCGGAATCAGCCCCAGCATTTT
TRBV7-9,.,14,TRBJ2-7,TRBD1,CASSSSGTAYEQYF,TGTGCCAGCAGCTCCTCCGGGACAGCCTACGAGCAGTACTTC
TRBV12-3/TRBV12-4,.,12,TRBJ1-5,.,CASSSDNQPQHF,TGTGCCAGTAGTTCGGACAATCAGCCCCAGCATTTT
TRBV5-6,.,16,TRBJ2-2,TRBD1,CASSSAGQGMTGELFF,TGTGCCAGCAGCTCCGCGGGACAGGGGATGACCGGGGAGCTGTTTTTT
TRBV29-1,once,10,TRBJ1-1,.,CSVADTEAFF,TGCAGCGTCGCGGACACTGAAGCTTTCTTT
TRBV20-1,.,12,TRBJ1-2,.,CSAESGGEGYTF,TGCAGTGCCGAGTCCGGGGGCGAAGGCTACACCTTC
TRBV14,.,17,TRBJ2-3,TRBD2,CASSLRSGLAYTDTQYF,TGTGCCAGCAGCCTCCGGTCGGGACTAGCGTACACAGATACGCAGTATTTT
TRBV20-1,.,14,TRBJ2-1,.,CSARAQGTYNEQFF,TGCAGTGCTAGAGCCCAGGGGACCTACAATGAGCAGTTCTTC
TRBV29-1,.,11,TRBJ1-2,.,CSVEQDYGYTF,TGCAGCGTTGAACAGGACTATGGCTACACCTTC
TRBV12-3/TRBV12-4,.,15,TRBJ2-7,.,CASSPHEGETLEQYF,TGTGCCAGCAGTCCTCACGAGGGTGAGACGTTAGAGCAGTACTTC
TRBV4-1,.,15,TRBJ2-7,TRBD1,CASSQGQGAMYEQYF,TGCGCCAGCAGCCAAGGGCAGGGGGCGATGTACGAGCAGTACTTC
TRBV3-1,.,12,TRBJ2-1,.,CASSRLETEQFF,TGTGCCAGCAGCCGTTTAGAAACTGAGCAGTTCTTC
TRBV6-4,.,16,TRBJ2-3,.,CASSDSTEGGTDTQYF,TGTGCCAGCAGTGACTCGACCGAGGGGGGCACAGATACGCAGTATTTT
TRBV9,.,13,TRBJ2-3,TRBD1,CAGTGDSTDTQYF,TGTGCCGGGACAGGGGACAGCACAGATACGCAGTATTTT
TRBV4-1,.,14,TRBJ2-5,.,CASSQEPGGGTQYF,TGCGCCAGCAGCCAAGAACCCGGTGGCGGGACCCAGTACTTC
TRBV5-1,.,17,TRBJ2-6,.,CASSPNRDLAGANVLTF,TGCGCCAGCAGCCCGAACAGGGATCTGGCTGGGGCCAACGTCCTGACTTTC
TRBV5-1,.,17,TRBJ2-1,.,CASSLGFGGLPGNEQFF,TGCGCCAGCAGCTTGGGGTTTGGGGGACTCCCGGGCAATGAGCAGTTCTTC
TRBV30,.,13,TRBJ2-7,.,CAWRPGVNYEQYF,TGTGCCTGGCGGCCCGGCGTAAACTACGAGCAGTACTTC
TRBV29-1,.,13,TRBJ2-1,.,CSVKSGDYNEQFF,TGCAGCGTCAAATCGGGGGACTACAATGAGCAGTTCTTC
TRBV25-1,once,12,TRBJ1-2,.,CASSGSAYGYTF,TGTGCCAGCAGTGGGTCTGCCTATGGCTACACCTTC
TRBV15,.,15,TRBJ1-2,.,CATSRDLGGVYGYTF,TGTGCCACCAGCAGAGATTTAGGAGGGGTCTATGGCTACACCTTC
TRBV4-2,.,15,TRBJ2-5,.,CASSPRQGAGETQYF,TGTGCCAGCAGCCCTCGGCAGGGAGCTGGGGAGACCCAGTACTTC
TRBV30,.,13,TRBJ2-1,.,CAWKGSPPPEQFF,TGTGCCTGGAAAGGGTCTCCCCCCCCCGAGCAGTTCTTC